This TCR beta chain came from a study of beta chain features in type 1 diabetes. General study findings and limits: VDJ junctions from type 1 diabetes patients carried fewer insertions and larger deletions. TCRB CDR3 length was moderately but significantly reduced in all four CD4+ subsets of Type 1 diabetes patients. It was among patients, rather than healthy donors, that naive, central memory and Treg TCRB repertoires appeared more similar.

V shed 2 bases and J shed 6 bases, with 15 bases lying between them. The germline gives CDR1 SGDLS, CDR2 YYNGEE. This CDR3 contains 15 residues. Turning to this clone: The antigen remains undetermined.

As every portion of the isolated RNA was reverse transcribed, the sequencing read expressed TCRB transcripts. Repertoires were generated with immunoSEQ multiplex PCR, while TCRdb's copy carries only in-frame clones and drops some. The repertoire holds a few hundred thousand clones, with roughly 12% as singletons. What was sequenced was naive CD4+ T cells from blood. This sequence originates from a young man in good health. The chain combines TRBV9 with TRBJ2-1, with a tentative D call TRBD2 (6 bases). CDR3 region: CASSVSGRGSNEQFF. The CDR3 DNA follows: TGTGCCAGCAGCGTTTCCGGGAGAGGAAGCAATGAGCAGTTCTTC.